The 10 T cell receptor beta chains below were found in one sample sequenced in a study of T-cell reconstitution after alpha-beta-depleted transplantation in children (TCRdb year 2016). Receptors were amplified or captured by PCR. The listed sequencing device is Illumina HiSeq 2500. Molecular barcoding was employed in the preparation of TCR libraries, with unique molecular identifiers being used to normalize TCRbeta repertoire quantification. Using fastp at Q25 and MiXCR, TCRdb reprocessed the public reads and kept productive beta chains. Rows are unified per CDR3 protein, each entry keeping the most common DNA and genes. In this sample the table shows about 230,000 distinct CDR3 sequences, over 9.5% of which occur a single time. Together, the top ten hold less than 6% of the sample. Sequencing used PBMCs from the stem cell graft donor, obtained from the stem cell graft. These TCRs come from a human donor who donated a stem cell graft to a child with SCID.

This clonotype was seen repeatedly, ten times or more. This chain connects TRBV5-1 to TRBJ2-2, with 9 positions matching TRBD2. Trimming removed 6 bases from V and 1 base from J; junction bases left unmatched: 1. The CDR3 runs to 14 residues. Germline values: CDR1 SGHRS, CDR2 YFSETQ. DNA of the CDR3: TGCGCCAGCAATAGCGGGGGGAACACCGGGGAGCTGTTTTTT. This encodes CASNSGGNTGELFF.

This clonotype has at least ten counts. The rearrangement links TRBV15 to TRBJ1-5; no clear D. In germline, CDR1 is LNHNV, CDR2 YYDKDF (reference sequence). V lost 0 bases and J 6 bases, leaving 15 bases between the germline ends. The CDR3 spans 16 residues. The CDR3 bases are TGTGCCACCAGCAGAGAACGGGCAGGAGATGGTCAGCCCCAGCATTTT. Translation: CATSRERAGDGQPQHF.

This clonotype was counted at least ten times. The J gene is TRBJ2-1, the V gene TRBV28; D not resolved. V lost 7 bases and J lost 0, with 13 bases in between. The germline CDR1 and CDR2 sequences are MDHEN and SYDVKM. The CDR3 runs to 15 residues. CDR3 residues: CASKDQSLSYNEQFF. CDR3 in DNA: TGTGCCAGCAAGGATCAAAGCCTCTCCTACAATGAGCAGTTCTTC.

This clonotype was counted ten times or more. The CDR3 reads CASSNSGGRNIQYF. The CDR3 DNA sequence: TGTGCCAGCAGCAATTCGGGCGGTAGGAACATTCAGTACTTC. The chain has TRBV5-5 and TRBJ2-4, with D uncertain. The CDR3 runs 14 residues. V was cut by 4 bases and J by 7 bases, with 15 bases left in between. Germline loops: CDR1 SGHKS, CDR2 YYEKEE (reference sequence).

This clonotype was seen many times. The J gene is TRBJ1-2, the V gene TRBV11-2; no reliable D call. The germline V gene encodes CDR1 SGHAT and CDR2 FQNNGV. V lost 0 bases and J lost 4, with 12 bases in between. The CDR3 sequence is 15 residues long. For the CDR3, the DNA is TGTGCCAGCAGCTTAGAAGTACGAGACTTCTATGGCTACACCTTC. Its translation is CASSLEVRDFYGYTF.

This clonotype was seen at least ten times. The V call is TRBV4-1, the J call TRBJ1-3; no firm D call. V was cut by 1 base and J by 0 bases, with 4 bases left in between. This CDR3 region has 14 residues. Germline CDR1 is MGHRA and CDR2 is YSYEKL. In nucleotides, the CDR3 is TGCGCCAGCAGCCAAGCAGGCTCTGGAAACACCATATATTTT. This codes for CASSQAGSGNTIYF.

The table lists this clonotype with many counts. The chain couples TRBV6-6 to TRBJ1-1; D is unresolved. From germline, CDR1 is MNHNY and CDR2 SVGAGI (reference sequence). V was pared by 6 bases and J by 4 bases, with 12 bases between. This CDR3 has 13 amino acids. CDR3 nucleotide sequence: TGTGCCAGCAGAGTTGGGAAGGGCACTGAAGCTTTCTTT. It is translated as CASRVGKGTEAFF.

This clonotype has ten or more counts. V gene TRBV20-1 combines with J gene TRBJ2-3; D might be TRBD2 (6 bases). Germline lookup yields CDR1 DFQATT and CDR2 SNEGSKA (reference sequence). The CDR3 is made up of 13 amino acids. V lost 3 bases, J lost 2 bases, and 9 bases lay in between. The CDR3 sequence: CSARRGYTDTQYF. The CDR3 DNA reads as TGCAGTGCTAGGCGGGGTTACACAGATACGCAGTATTTT.

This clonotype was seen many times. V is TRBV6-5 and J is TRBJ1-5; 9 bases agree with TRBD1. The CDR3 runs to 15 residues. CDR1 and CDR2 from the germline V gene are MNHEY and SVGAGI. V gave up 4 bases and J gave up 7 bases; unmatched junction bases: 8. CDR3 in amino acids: CASSSRGTGQQPQHF. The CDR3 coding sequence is TGTGCCAGCAGTTCCCGAGGGACAGGGCAACAGCCCCAGCATTTT.

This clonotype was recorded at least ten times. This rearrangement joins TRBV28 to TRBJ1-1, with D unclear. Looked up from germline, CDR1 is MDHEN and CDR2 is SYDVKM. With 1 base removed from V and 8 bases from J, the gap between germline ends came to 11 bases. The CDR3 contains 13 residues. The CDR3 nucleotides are TGTGCCAGCAGTTTATTCCTACGAGGGGAAGCTTTCTTT. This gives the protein CASSLFLRGEAFF.